Each of the 24 T cell receptor beta chains below was sequenced from the same sample in a study of blood T cells in healthy people across ages. Primed by a sample-barcoded 5' primer and a J-beta primer mix, a second PCR proceeded for roughly 6 to 12 cycles. TCRdb called the 5' RACE reads again in MiXCR, with one record for every CDR3 protein. The table shows fewer than 2,000,000 distinct CDR3 sequences, with about 31% occurring only once. The sample consisted of blood. These receptor sequences come from a woman in her twenties or thirties in good health.

The chain recombines TRBV10-3 with TRBJ1-1; 10 bases match TRBD1. V lost 5 bases to trimming and J lost 4 bases; unmatched junction nucleotides: 7. The CDR3 spans 15 residues. Germline V gene sequence: CDR1 ENHRY, CDR2 SYGVKD. CDR3 residues: CAISSSDRGPTEAFF. The DNA for the CDR3 is TGTGCCATCAGTTCCTCTGACAGGGGGCCCACTGAAGCTTTCTTT.

This clonotype showed up many times. The chain's CDR3 is CASSQERTGLVYGYTF. In DNA, the CDR3 is TGCGCCAGCAGCCAGGAGAGGACCGGTCTGGTCTATGGCTACACCTTC. The rearrangement links TRBV4-1 to TRBJ1-2; D not resolved. Germline V lookup: CDR1 MGHRA, CDR2 YSYEKL. The CDR3 contains 16 residues. Trimming stripped 3 bases from V and 4 bases from J, with 18 bases between.

J is TRBJ2-3 and V is TRBV4-2, with D uncertain. V lost 3 bases and J 5 bases, leaving 15 bases between the germline ends. This CDR3 region has 15 residues. In germline, CDR1 is LGHNA, CDR2 YNFKEQ. CDR3 in amino acids: CASSHGSPKLDTQYF. The CDR3 nucleotides are TGTGCCAGCAGCCACGGGTCCCCCAAGCTAGATACGCAGTATTTT.

This clonotype was observed many times. The V and J genes are TRBV5-1 and TRBJ2-3; possibly TRBD2 for D (5 bases). This CDR3 has 14 amino acids. The V gene's germline CDR1 is SGHRS and CDR2 YFSETQ. The V end was cut by 4 bases, the J end by 2 bases, with 11 bases between. The CDR3 bases are TGCGCCAGCAGCGGCGGGTTAGTCACAGATACGCAGTATTTT. This encodes CASSGGLVTDTQYF.

The chain links TRBV5-1 to TRBJ2-3, with D possibly called TRBD1 or TRBD2 (5 bases each). V was shortened by 4 bases and J by 6 bases, with 18 bases between the two germline ends. From germline, CDR1 is SGHRS and CDR2 YFSETQ. This CDR3 has 15 amino acids. CDR3 nucleotides: TGCGCCAGCAGCCCGGGGACCAGCCGCCTGGATACGCAGTATTTT. It translates to CASSPGTSRLDTQYF.

Only a few counts were recorded for this clonotype. This chain joins TRBV10-3 and TRBJ1-4; D gene unclear. V shed 0 bases and J shed 0 bases, with 5 bases lying between them. CDR3 length equals 15 residues. In germline, CDR1 is ENHRY, CDR2 SYGVKD. CDR3 loop: CAISESKSTNEKLFF. The CDR3 DNA is TGTGCCATCAGTGAGTCTAAGTCAACTAATGAAAAACTGTTTTTT.

This chain connects TRBV20-1 to TRBJ2-3; possibly TRBD1 or TRBD2 for D (6 bases each). Per germline, CDR1 DFQATT and CDR2 SNEGSKA (reference sequence). Trimming removed 0 bases from V and 4 bases from J, with 17 bases in between. This CDR3 has 16 residues. CDR3 DNA sequence: TGCAGTGCTAGAGATTTGAAGGGGGGATTCGCAGATACGCAGTATTTT. Its protein product is CSARDLKGGFADTQYF.

This chain connects TRBV7-9 to TRBJ2-5, with D unclear. The CDR3 covers 12 residues. The germline CDR1 and CDR2 sequences are SEHNR and FQNEAQ (reference sequence). The V end lost 4 bases, the J end lost 4 bases, and 7 bases lay between the germline ends. CDR3 coding DNA: TGTGCCAGCAGCTCTCCTCCAGAGACCCAGTACTTC. Its protein product is CASSSPPETQYF.

V is TRBV30 and J is TRBJ2-3; D gene ambiguous. CDR1 and CDR2 from the germline V gene are GTSNPN and SVGIG (reference sequence). The V and J ends lost 0 bases and 1 base respectively, with 8 bases between them. The CDR3 extends over 14 amino acids. CDR3 nucleotides: TGTGCCTGGAGTGTAGCTGGGGGCACAGATACGCAGTATTTT. Residues: CAWSVAGGTDTQYF.

This clonotype occurred a few times. V is TRBV20-1 and J is TRBJ1-2; D possibly corresponds to TRBD1 (6 bases). Germline CDR1 reads DFQATT; CDR2 reads SNEGSKA (reference sequence). This CDR3 is 12 amino acids long. Deletions cut 7 bases from V and 3 bases from J, with 12 bases between. Here the CDR3 reads CSGKGGDYGYTF. The CDR3 coding sequence is TGCAGTGGGAAGGGGGGGGACTATGGCTACACCTTC.

The chain carries TRBV5-8 and TRBJ2-3; D remains ambiguous. Trimming removed 5 bases at V and 4 bases at J, with 20 bases between. The CDR3 extends over 16 amino acids. Germline CDR1 and CDR2: SGHTS and YDEGEE. CDR3 coding DNA: TGTGCCAGCAGTTTTAGTGGTCGGCCAAGCGCAGATACGCAGTATTTT. Protein: CASSFSGRPSADTQYF.

The rearrangement uses TRBV4-1 and TRBJ2-7; D might be TRBD1 or TRBD2, each matching 5 bases. The CDR3 consists of 15 residues. The V gene lost 4 bases and the J gene lost 3 bases, with 16 bases spanning the gap. Germline assignment: CDR1 MGHRA and CDR2 YSYEKL. The CDR3 region has the DNA TGCGCCAGCAGCCCCTCGCGGGCAGGGAACTACGAGCAGTACTTC. Its protein product is CASSPSRAGNYEQYF.

This clonotype has just a few counts. The CDR3 sequence: CASSSGGVADTQYF. The CDR3 nucleotides read TGTGCCAGCAGTTCGGGGGGGGTGGCAGATACGCAGTATTTT. The chain joins TRBV7-8 to TRBJ2-3; 8 nucleotides line up with TRBD2. CDR1 and CDR2 from the germline V gene are SGHVS and FQNEAQ. Trimming removed 6 bases from V and 4 bases from J; junction bases left unmatched: 6. The CDR3 consists of 14 residues.

The chain is built from TRBV5-1 and TRBJ1-4, with D unclear. The ends were cut back, 1 base at V and 6 bases at J, with 10 bases in the middle. CDR3 length equals 14 residues. The germline V gene encodes CDR1 SGHRS and CDR2 YFSETQ. CDR3 nucleotide sequence: TGCGCCAGCAGCTTGCGGGAAATCCATGAAAAACTGTTTTTT. Amino acids: CASSLREIHEKLFF. Complete variable domain (other parts from reference TRBV5-1 and TRBJ1-4): KAGVTQTPRYLIKTRGQQVTLSCSPISGHRSVSWYQQTPGQGLQFLFEYFSETQRNKGNFPGRFSGRQFSNSRSEMNVSTLELGDSALYLCASSLREIHEKLFFGSGTQLSVL.

In its sample, this clonotype was seen a few times. This chain connects TRBV7-9 to TRBJ2-1, with 8 bases matching TRBD1. Germline-derived CDR1 and CDR2 are SEHNR and FQNEAQ (reference sequence). CDR3 length: 16 amino acids. Trimming removed 1 base from V and 2 bases from J; junction bases left unmatched: 4. CDR3 DNA: TGTGCCAGCAGCTTAGGGGGACAGGACCCCTACAATGAGCAGTTCTTC. Translated, it gives CASSLGGQDPYNEQFF.

This chain connects TRBV9 to TRBJ2-7; the D gene could be TRBD1 or TRBD2 (5 bases each). Deletions cut 0 bases from V and 3 bases from J, with 10 bases between. The CDR3 loop spans 14 amino acids. Germline V gives CDR1 SGDLS, CDR2 YYNGEE. This chain's CDR3 is CASSVEGRGYEQYF. The CDR3 DNA sequence: TGTGCCAGCAGCGTAGAGGGACGGGGCTACGAGCAGTACTTC.

In this sample, this clonotype turned up a few times. V is TRBV20-1 and J is TRBJ2-1, with D perhaps TRBD1 (6 bases). The CDR3 has 15 amino acids. Trimming left V 1 base short and J 9 bases short, with 19 bases between. CDR1 DFQATT and CDR2 SNEGSKA come from the germline V gene (reference sequence). Here the CDR3 reads CSARGTSKGVAEQFF. The CDR3 nucleotides are TGCAGTGCTAGAGGGACTTCGAAGGGGGTGGCTGAGCAGTTCTTC.

This sequence joins TRBV27 and TRBJ1-2; D is possibly TRBD1 (6 bases). The CDR3 loop spans 16 amino acids. Trimming shortened V by 3 bases and J by 3 bases, and 17 bases separated the two germline ends. Germline CDR1 is MNHEY and CDR2 is SMNVEV (reference sequence). CDR3 in amino acids: CASSFSSGDIDYGYTF. Written as DNA, the CDR3 is TGTGCCAGCAGTTTCTCCTCAGGGGATATCGACTATGGCTACACCTTC.

This clonotype was seen a handful of times. The chain combines TRBV3-1 with TRBJ1-2, with D unclear. The CDR3 length is 12 residues. The V gene's germline CDR1 is LGHDT and CDR2 YNNKEL (reference sequence). With 0 bases removed from V and 10 bases from J, the gap between germline ends came to 9 bases. CDR3 DNA: TGTGCCAGCAGCCAAGATTTAGCGTCCTACACCTTC. Its protein is CASSQDLASYTF.

The chain joins TRBV29-1 to TRBJ2-1, with D possibly matching TRBD2 (5 bases). CDR1 SQVTM and CDR2 ANQGSEA come from the germline V gene. The CDR3 is made up of 12 amino acids. The V end lost 4 bases, the J end lost 7 bases, and 11 bases lay between the germline ends. The CDR3 nucleotides are TGCAGCGTTGCTGGGAGTGAGAATGAGCAGTTCTTC. Amino acid sequence: CSVAGSENEQFF.

The V and J genes are TRBV27 and TRBJ2-7, with TRBD1 as a possible D gene (6 bases). The CDR3 sequence is 15 residues long. The germline gives CDR1 MNHEY, CDR2 SMNVEV (reference sequence). Trimming stripped 4 bases from V and 7 bases from J, with 20 bases between. CDR3 in amino acids: CASSYGTKKYNEQYF. CDR3 sequence (DNA): TGTGCCAGCAGTTACGGGACAAAAAAATACAATGAGCAGTACTTC.

J is TRBJ2-3 and V is TRBV5-1, with D perhaps matching TRBD2 (6 bases). The CDR3 length is 15 residues. Per germline, CDR1 SGHRS and CDR2 YFSETQ. The V end was cut by 4 bases, the J end by 2 bases, with 14 bases between. This CDR3 is CASSRGTLNTDTQYF. DNA for the CDR3: TGCGCCAGCAGCCGCGGGACTCTCAACACAGATACGCAGTATTTT.

A few counts support this clonotype. The chain joins TRBV20-1 to TRBJ2-1, with 7 nucleotides matching TRBD2. With V trimmed by 1 base and J by 8 bases, 14 bases remained unmatched. Germline V CDR1 and CDR2: DFQATT, SNEGSKA (reference sequence). The CDR3 totals 16 residues. CDR3 nucleotide sequence: TGCAGTGCTAGAGGGGGTGTGGCGGGAGAGAGAGATGAGCAGTTCTTC. This codes for CSARGGVAGERDEQFF.

V gene TRBV6-1 combines with J gene TRBJ2-5; tentative D call: TRBD1 (7 bases). Trimming pared 8 bases from V and 4 bases from J, leaving 17 bases between. Germline V gene sequence: CDR1 MNHNS, CDR2 SASEGT. This CDR3 region has 14 residues. The CDR3 reads CASLGTVGGETQYF. DNA for the CDR3: TGTGCCAGCTTGGGGACAGTCGGGGGAGAGACCCAGTACTTC.